The 25 T cell receptor beta chains in this list originate from one sample, sequenced in a study of blood T cell repertoires in COVID-19. Data came from immunoSEQ multiplex PCR; TCRdb stores just in-frame clones and leaves some out. The sample shows approximately 220,000 clones, about nine tenths of them seen only once. Sequencing input: PBMCs or T cells enriched from blood (not recorded which). Receptors originate from a woman in her 30s with acute COVID-19.

The J gene is TRBJ2-1, the V gene TRBV6-1; a weak D match, TRBD2 (7 bases). CDR1 and CDR2 from the germline V gene are MNHNS and SASEGT. This CDR3 is built from 14 residues. V gave up 3 bases and J gave up 8 bases, with 14 bases separating them. CDR3 region: CASSEGQGRDEQFF. Here the CDR3 DNA reads TGTGCCAGCAGTGAGGGCCAGGGGAGGGATGAGCAGTTCTTC.

The chain combines TRBV7-9 with TRBJ2-7; D not resolved. CDR3 size: 14 residues. The V gene lost 0 bases and the J gene lost 3 bases, with 9 bases spanning the gap. Germline V gives CDR1 SEHNR, CDR2 FQNEAQ (reference sequence). CDR3 loop: CASSLAQAVYEQYF. CDR3 DNA: TGTGCCAGCAGCTTAGCGCAGGCCGTCTACGAGCAGTACTTC.

Concerning this clone: The same CDR3 is also encoded by other DNA sequences in this sample. This chain uses TRBV6-5 with TRBJ1-1; tentatively, D is TRBD1 (6 bases). Germline CDR1 and CDR2: MNHEY and SVGAGI. V lost 6 bases, J lost 4 bases, and 9 bases lay in between. This CDR3 spans 12 amino acids. CDR3 protein: CASSPGVTEAFF. CDR3 sequence (DNA): TGTGCCAGCAGCCCAGGGGTCACTGAAGCTTTCTTT.

V gene TRBV5-1 combines with J gene TRBJ2-5; tentative D call: TRBD1 (5 bases). The CDR3 contains 14 residues. Germline V lookup: CDR1 SGHRS, CDR2 YFSETQ. Trimming shortened V by 1 base and J by 5 bases, and 12 bases separated the two germline ends. CDR3 protein: CASSLNDRRETQYF. CDR3 nucleotide sequence: TGCGCCAGCAGCTTGAACGACAGACGGGAGACCCAGTACTTC.

About this clone itself: The sample carries other DNA sequences with the same CDR3. This chain joins TRBV3-1 (or the pseudogene TRBV3-2) and TRBJ1-2, with D maybe TRBD1 (5 bases). Trimming pared 1 base from V and 5 bases from J, leaving 5 bases between. This CDR3 is 12 amino acids long. The germline V gene has CDR1 LGHDT and CDR2 YNNKEL (reference sequence). CDR3 nucleotides: TGTGCCAGCAGCCAAGCAGGGTATGGCTACACCTTC. Amino acids: CASSQAGYGYTF.

The CDR3 sequence: CASSLERGQGEQYF. DNA for the CDR3: TGTGCCAGCAGCTTAGAGAGGGGGCAAGGCGAGCAGTACTTC. The V and J genes are TRBV11-2 and TRBJ2-7, with 7 bases fitting TRBD1. Germline values: CDR1 SGHAT, CDR2 FQNNGV. There are 14 residues in the CDR3. Trimming removed 0 bases from V and 6 bases from J; junction bases left unmatched: 5.

The rearrangement uses TRBV27 and TRBJ1-5, with D maybe TRBD1 (6 bases). The V gene's germline CDR1 is MNHEY and CDR2 SMNVEV (reference sequence). This CDR3 comprises 14 residues. V was clipped by 2 bases and J by 7 bases, with 12 bases between them. This CDR3 reads CASSLTGYGQPQHF. Here the CDR3 DNA reads TGTGCCAGCAGTTTAACAGGGTACGGGCAGCCCCAGCATTTT.

This chain joins TRBV11-2 and TRBJ1-1, with TRBD1 matching 8 bases. Germline V gene lookup returns CDR1 SGHAT and CDR2 FQNNGV. V was clipped by 5 bases and J by 1 base; unmatched bases: 6. This CDR3 has 15 residues. CDR3 in amino acids: CASSVVGTGNTEAFF. DNA for the CDR3: TGTGCCAGCAGCGTGGTCGGGACAGGGAACACTGAAGCTTTCTTT.

The CDR3 protein is CASRLREKLFF. The CDR3 DNA reads as TGTGCCAGCAGACTGCGTGAAAAACTGTTTTTT. V is TRBV7-9 and J is TRBJ1-4, with D hard to call. Germline V gives CDR1 SEHNR, CDR2 FQNEAQ (reference sequence). This CDR3 is built from 11 residues. Trimming cost V 6 bases and J 7 bases, with 6 bases left between them.

The V call is TRBV27, the J call TRBJ1-1; D might be TRBD1 (6 bases). The CDR3 totals 18 residues. V lost 2 bases and J lost 6, with 25 bases in between. Per germline, CDR1 MNHEY and CDR2 SMNVEV (reference sequence). CDR3 sequence (DNA): TGTGCCAGCAGTTTAAGGGGGACCCCCCGTGGGATTATGTCTGAAGCTTTCTTT. It translates to CASSLRGTPRGIMSEAFF.

The rearrangement links TRBV27 to TRBJ2-3; 8 bases line up with TRBD2. The ends lost 4 bases at V and 1 base at J; junction bases unmatched: 1. Germline CDR1 and CDR2: MNHEY and SMNVEV (reference sequence). CDR3 length: 14 residues. DNA for the CDR3: TGTGCCAGCAGTTACGGGGGGGGCACAGATACGCAGTATTTT. The encoded protein is CASSYGGGTDTQYF.

This CDR3 reads CASRPQGFSGNTIYF. The CDR3 DNA follows: TGTGCCAGCCGTCCACAGGGCTTCTCTGGAAACACCATATATTTT. The rearrangement links TRBV5-5 to TRBJ1-3, with D possibly TRBD1 on 6 matching bases. CDR1 SGHKS and CDR2 YYEKEE come from the germline V gene (reference sequence). Between the trimmed V and J ends, which lost 7 bases and 0 bases, there was a span of 14 bases. CDR3 length: 15 amino acids. Filled out from reference TRBV5-5 and TRBJ1-3, the complete variable domain reads DAGVTQSPTHLIKTRGQQVTLRCSPISGHKSVSWYQQVLGQGPQFIFQYYEKEERGRGNFPDRFSARQFPNYSSELNVNALLLGDSALYLCASRPQGFSGNTIYFGEGSWLTVV.

V gene TRBV12-3 or TRBV12-4 combines with J gene TRBJ1-5; D ambiguous. The CDR3 runs 12 residues. V lost 6 bases and J lost 6, with 9 bases in between. The CDR3 region is CASRAGGQPQHF. In DNA form, the CDR3 reads TGTGCCAGCAGGGCCGGCGGTCAGCCCCAGCATTTT.

The chain combines TRBV30 with TRBJ1-2; TRBD1 is a possible D gene (6 bases). The CDR3 runs 11 residues. Trimming removed 4 bases at V and 6 bases at J, with 9 bases between. Germline V gene sequence: CDR1 GTSNPN, CDR2 SVGIG (reference sequence). This CDR3 reads CAWIGQNGYTF. CDR3 in DNA: TGTGCCTGGATCGGACAGAATGGCTACACCTTC.

The chain joins TRBV11-2 to TRBJ2-1, with 9 bases matching TRBD2. Germline values: CDR1 SGHAT, CDR2 FQNNGV. The trim removed 4 bases at V and 6 bases at J, leaving 10 bases unmatched. This CDR3 comprises 16 residues. CDR3 coding DNA: TGTGCCAGCAGCTCCCTGGCGGGGGGGCGTCTCAATGAGCAGTTCTTC. Residues: CASSSLAGGRLNEQFF.

This chain links TRBV11-2 with TRBJ1-1; 9 bases match TRBD1. The CDR3 runs 14 residues. The germline V gene encodes CDR1 SGHAT and CDR2 FQNNGV. V lost 4 bases and J lost 5; bases outside the gene matches: 5. CDR3 region: CASSSSTGGTEAFF. The DNA for the CDR3 is TGTGCCAGCAGCTCCTCGACAGGGGGGACTGAAGCTTTCTTT.

The rearrangement joins TRBV7-8 to TRBJ1-1; D ambiguous. In germline, CDR1 is SGHVS, CDR2 FQNEAQ. This CDR3 comprises 14 residues. V was pared by 5 bases and J by 7 bases, with 17 bases between. The CDR3 DNA reads as TGTGCCAGCAGCCCAAGCGCTCGTGCAAGTGAAGCTTTCTTT. As protein: CASSPSARASEAFF. The complete variable domain, with remaining parts taken from reference TRBV7-8 and TRBJ1-1, reads GAGVSQSPRYKVAKRGQDVALRCDPISGHVSLFWYQQALGQGPEFLTYFQNEAQLDKSGLPSDRFFAERPEGSVSTLKIQRTQQEDSAVYLCASSPSARASEAFFGQGTRLTVV.

This sequence joins TRBV5-8 and TRBJ1-5; TRBD1 matches 7 bases. The CDR3 sequence is 13 residues long. Per the germline V gene, CDR1 is SGHTS and CDR2 is YDEGEE. V gave up 4 bases and J gave up 5 bases; unmatched junction bases: 3. This CDR3 reads CASSRDRDQPQHF. DNA for the CDR3: TGTGCCAGCAGCCGAGACAGGGATCAGCCCCAGCATTTT.

The genes are TRBV5-4 and TRBJ1-6, with D possibly matching TRBD1 (6 bases). The V gene's germline CDR1 is SGHNT and CDR2 YYREEE (reference sequence). The V end was cut by 3 bases, the J end by 10 bases, with 17 bases between. The CDR3 covers 15 residues. CDR3 residues: CASSWAGDFGSPLHF. CDR3 sequence (DNA): TGTGCCAGCAGCTGGGCAGGGGATTTTGGGTCACCCCTCCACTTT.

The chain couples TRBV6-6 to TRBJ1-5, with a possible D match to TRBD1 (5 bases). V lost 6 bases and J lost 0, with 12 bases in between. CDR1 is MNHNY, CDR2 SVGAGI, per germline (reference sequence). This CDR3 is built from 15 residues. CDR3 loop: CASSSLTVSNQPQHF. The CDR3, as DNA: TGTGCCAGCAGCTCCCTGACAGTTAGCAATCAGCCCCAGCATTTT.

The rearrangement links TRBV12-3 or TRBV12-4 to TRBJ1-5; the match to TRBD1 covers 7 bases. V was clipped by 8 bases and J by 7 bases; unmatched bases: 5. The CDR3 is made up of 12 amino acids. CDR3 residues: CASHRGGQPQHF. As DNA, the CDR3 is TGTGCCAGCCACAGGGGAGGACAGCCCCAGCATTTT.

V gene TRBV19 combines with J gene TRBJ1-1; 7 bases line up with TRBD1. CDR1 LNHDA and CDR2 SQIVND come from the germline V gene (reference sequence). This CDR3 has 12 amino acids. V shed 6 bases and J 6 bases; nucleotides not matched to a gene: 4. The CDR3 here is CASSHRGSEAFF. In nucleotides, the CDR3 is TGTGCCAGTAGCCACAGGGGTTCTGAAGCTTTCTTT.

V gene TRBV5-1 combines with J gene TRBJ2-7; D not certain. Germline V lookup: CDR1 SGHRS, CDR2 YFSETQ. V was cut by 5 bases and J by 3 bases, with 9 bases left in between. The CDR3 is made up of 12 amino acids. CDR3 residues: CASSSVLYEQYF. CDR3 bases: TGCGCCAGCAGTTCAGTTCTCTACGAGCAGTACTTC.

The rearrangement joins TRBV3-1 (or the pseudogene TRBV3-2) to TRBJ2-3, with a possible D match to TRBD1 (6 bases). The germline V gene has CDR1 LGHDT and CDR2 YNNKEL (reference sequence). Trimming removed 4 bases from V and 0 bases from J, with 14 bases in between. The CDR3 totals 16 residues. CDR3 sequence reads: CASSLRDTPSTDTQYF. For the CDR3, the DNA is TGTGCCAGCAGCCTCCGGGACACACCTAGCACAGATACGCAGTATTTT.

The V gene is TRBV4-1, the J gene TRBJ1-1; D remains unclear. The CDR3 is 16 amino acids. V lost 4 bases and J 1 base, leaving 16 bases between the germline ends. Germline CDR1 and CDR2: MGHRA and YSYEKL. CDR3 DNA sequence: TGCGCCAGCAGCCGGCCTAACTCCAGAGGGAACACTGAAGCTTTCTTT. It translates to CASSRPNSRGNTEAFF.